This TCR beta chain was identified during a study of T cell repertoires in cytomegalovirus infection. Points from the study as a whole: HLA-C-restricted CMV-specific TCR beta clonotypes prevailed in the ex vivo response.

J was trimmed by 12 bases and V by 2 bases; bases with no gene match: 6. The CDR3 is 12 amino acids. Germline V CDR1 and CDR2: SGHTA, FQGNSA. This clonotype was detected many times. Its target is unknown. MiXCR, run by TCRdb on the reads, gives a single entry per CDR3 protein. In the table there are a few hundred thousand distinct CDR3 sequences, about 18% of which are singletons. Sequenced: CD8+ T cells from PBMCs. The clonotype comes from a human donor in good health (CMV status not recorded). Some clones in this sample may be carry-over from other donors' samples. The chain couples TRBV7-2 to TRBJ1-1, with 7 bases aligning to TRBD1. The CDR3 here is CASSLYAGGTFF. Written as DNA, the CDR3 is TGTGCCAGCAGCTTATACGCAGGGGGGACTTTCTTT.